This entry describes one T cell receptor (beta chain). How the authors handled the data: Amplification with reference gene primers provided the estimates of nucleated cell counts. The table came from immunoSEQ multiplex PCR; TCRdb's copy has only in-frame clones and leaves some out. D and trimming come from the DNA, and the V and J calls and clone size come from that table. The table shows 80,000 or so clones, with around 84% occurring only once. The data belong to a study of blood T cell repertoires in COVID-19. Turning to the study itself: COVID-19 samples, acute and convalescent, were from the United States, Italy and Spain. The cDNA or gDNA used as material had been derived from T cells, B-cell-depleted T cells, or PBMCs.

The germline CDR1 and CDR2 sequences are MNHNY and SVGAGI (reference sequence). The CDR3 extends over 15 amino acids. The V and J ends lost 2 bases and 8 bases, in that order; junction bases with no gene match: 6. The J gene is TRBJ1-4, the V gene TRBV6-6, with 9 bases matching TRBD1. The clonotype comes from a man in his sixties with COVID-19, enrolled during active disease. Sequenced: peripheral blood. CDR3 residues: CASSYADRGGEKLFF. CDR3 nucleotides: TGTGCCAGCAGTTACGCGGACAGGGGTGGGGAAAAACTGTTTTTT.